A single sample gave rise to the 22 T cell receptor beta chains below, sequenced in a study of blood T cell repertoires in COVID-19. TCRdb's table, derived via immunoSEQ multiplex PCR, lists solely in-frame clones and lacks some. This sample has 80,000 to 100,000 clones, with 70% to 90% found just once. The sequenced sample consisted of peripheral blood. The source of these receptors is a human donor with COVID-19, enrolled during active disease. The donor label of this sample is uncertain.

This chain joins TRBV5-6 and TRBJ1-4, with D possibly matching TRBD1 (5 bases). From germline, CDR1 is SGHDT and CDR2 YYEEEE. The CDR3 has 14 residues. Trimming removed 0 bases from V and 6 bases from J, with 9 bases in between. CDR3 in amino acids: CASSLEGMYEKLFF. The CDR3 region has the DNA TGTGCCAGCAGCTTGGAGGGGATGTATGAAAAACTGTTTTTT. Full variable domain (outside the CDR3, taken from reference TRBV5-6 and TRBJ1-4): DAGVTQSPTHLIKTRGQQVTLRCSPKSGHDTVSWYQQALGQGPQFIFQYYEEEERQRGNFPDRFSGHQFPNYSSELNVNALLLGDSALYLCASSLEGMYEKLFFGSGTQLSVL.

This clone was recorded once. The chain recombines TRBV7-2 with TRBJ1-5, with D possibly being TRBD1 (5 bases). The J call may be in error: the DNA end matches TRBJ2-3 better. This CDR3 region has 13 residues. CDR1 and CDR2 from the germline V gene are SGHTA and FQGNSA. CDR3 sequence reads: CASISRVGQPQYF. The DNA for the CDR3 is TGTGCCAGCATCTCCAGGGTAGGTCAGCCCCAGTATTTT.

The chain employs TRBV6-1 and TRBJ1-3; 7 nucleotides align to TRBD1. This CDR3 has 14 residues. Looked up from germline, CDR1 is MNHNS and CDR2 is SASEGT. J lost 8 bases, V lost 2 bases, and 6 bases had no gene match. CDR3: CASSELDRDHTIYF. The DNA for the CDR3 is TGTGCCAGCAGTGAATTAGACAGGGACCACACCATATATTTT.

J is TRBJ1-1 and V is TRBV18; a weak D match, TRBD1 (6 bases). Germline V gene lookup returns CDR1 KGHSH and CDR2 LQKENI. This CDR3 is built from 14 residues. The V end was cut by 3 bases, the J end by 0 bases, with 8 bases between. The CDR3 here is CASSPQGMNTEAFF. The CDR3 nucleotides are TGTGCCAGCTCACCTCAGGGGATGAACACTGAAGCTTTCTTT.

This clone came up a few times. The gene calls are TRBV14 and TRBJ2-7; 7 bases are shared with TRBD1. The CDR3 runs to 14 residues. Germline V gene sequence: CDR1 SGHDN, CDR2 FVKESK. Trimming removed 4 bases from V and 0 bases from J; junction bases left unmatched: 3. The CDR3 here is CASSPGDSSYEQYF. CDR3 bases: TGTGCCAGCAGCCCAGGGGACAGCTCCTACGAGCAGTACTTC.

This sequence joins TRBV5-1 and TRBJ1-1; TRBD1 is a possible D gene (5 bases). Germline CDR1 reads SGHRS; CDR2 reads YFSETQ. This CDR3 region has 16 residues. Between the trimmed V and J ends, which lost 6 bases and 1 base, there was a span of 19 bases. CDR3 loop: CASKWSGGAPNTEAFF. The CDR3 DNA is TGCGCCAGCAAATGGTCCGGCGGGGCGCCGAACACTGAAGCTTTCTTT.

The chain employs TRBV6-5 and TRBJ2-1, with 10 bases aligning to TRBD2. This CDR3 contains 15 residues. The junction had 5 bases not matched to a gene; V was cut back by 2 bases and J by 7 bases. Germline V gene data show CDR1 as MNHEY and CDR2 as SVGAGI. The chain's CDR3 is CASSYLGLAANEQFF. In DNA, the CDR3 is TGTGCCAGCAGTTACCTAGGACTAGCGGCTAATGAGCAGTTCTTC.

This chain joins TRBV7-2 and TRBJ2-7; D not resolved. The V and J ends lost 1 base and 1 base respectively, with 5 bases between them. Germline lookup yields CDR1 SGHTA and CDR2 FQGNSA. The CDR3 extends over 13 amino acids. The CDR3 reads CASSLVSSYEQYF. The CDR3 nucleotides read TGTGCCAGCAGCTTAGTGAGTTCCTACGAGCAGTACTTC.

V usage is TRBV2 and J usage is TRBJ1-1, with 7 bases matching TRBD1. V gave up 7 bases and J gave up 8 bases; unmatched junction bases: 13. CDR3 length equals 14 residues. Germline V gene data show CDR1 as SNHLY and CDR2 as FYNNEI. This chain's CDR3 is CASMEGRGAEEAFF. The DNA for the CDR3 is TGTGCCAGCATGGAAGGCAGGGGGGCGGAGGAAGCTTTCTTT. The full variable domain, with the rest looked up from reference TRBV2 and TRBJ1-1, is EPEVTQTPSHQVTQMGQEVILRCVPISNHLYFYWYRQILGQKVEFLVSFYNNEISEKSEIFDDQFSVERPDGSNFTLKIRSTKLEDSAMYFCASMEGRGAEEAFFGQGTRLTVV.

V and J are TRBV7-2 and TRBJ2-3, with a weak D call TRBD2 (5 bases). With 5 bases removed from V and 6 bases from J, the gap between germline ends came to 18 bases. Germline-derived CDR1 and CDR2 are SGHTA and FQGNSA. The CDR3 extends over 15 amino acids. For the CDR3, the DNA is TGTGCCAGCAGCCGGCATTCGGAGGTTGGGGATACGCAGTATTTT. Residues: CASSRHSEVGDTQYF.

The CDR3 here is CAISKPTGEYGYTF. In DNA, the CDR3 is TGTGCCATCAGTAAACCGACAGGGGAATATGGCTACACCTTC. This chain connects TRBV10-3 to TRBJ1-2; TRBD1 aligns across 8 bases. Germline V gene data show CDR1 as ENHRY and CDR2 as SYGVKD. The length of the CDR3 is 14 residues. Trimming removed 5 bases from V and 5 bases from J; junction bases left unmatched: 7.

The CDR3 nucleotides read TGTGCCAGCAGCGTCCGCCCCGGACAGGGATCCTACGAGCAGTACTTC. Translating gives CASSVRPGQGSYEQYF. J is TRBJ2-7 and V is TRBV9, with TRBD1 matching 8 bases. This CDR3 is 16 amino acids long. V lost 2 bases and J lost 1; bases outside the gene matches: 8. CDR1 SGDLS and CDR2 YYNGEE come from the germline V gene.

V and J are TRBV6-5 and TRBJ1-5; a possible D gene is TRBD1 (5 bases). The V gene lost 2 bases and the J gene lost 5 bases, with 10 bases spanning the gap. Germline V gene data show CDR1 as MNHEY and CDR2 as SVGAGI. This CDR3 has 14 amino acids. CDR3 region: CASSYRGGDQPQHF. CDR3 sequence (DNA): TGTGCCAGCAGTTACAGGGGAGGGGATCAGCCCCAGCATTTT.

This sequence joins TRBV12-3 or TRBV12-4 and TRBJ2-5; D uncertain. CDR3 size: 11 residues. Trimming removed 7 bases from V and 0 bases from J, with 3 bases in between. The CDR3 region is CASTDQETQYF. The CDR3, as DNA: TGTGCCAGCACCGACCAAGAGACCCAGTACTTC.

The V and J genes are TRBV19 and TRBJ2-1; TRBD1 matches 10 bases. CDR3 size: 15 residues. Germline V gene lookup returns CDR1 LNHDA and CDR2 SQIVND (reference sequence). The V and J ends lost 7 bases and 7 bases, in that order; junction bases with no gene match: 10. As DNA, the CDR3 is TGTGCCAGTACCAGGGAGACAGGGGGCGGGAATGAGCAGTTCTTC. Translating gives CASTRETGGGNEQFF.

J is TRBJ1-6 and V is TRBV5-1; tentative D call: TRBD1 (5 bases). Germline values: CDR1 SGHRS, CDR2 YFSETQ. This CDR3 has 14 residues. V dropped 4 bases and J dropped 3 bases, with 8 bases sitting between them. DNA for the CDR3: TGCGCCAGCAGCCTCGACAGCTATAATTCACCCCTCCACTTT. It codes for CASSLDSYNSPLHF.

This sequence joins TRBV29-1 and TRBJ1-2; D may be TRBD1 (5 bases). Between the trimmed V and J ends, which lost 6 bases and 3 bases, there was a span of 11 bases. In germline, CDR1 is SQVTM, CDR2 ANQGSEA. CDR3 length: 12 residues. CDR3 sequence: CSVRPGDYGYTF. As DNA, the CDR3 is TGCAGCGTCCGACCGGGGGACTATGGCTACACCTTC. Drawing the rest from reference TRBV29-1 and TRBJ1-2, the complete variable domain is SAVISQKPSRDICQRGTSLTIQCQVDSQVTMMFWYRQQPGQSLTLIATANQGSEATYESGFVIDKFPISRPNLTFSTLTVSNMSPEDSSIYLCSVRPGDYGYTFGSGTRLTVV.

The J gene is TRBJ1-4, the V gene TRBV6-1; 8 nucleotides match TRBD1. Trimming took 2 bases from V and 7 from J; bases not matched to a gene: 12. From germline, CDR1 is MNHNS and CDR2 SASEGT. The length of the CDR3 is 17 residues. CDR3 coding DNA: TGTGCCAGCAGTGAAAGGGGACAGGTGCTGGGGTTTGAAAAACTGTTTTTT. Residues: CASSERGQVLGFEKLFF.

The DNA for the CDR3 is TGCGCCAGCAGCTTCGGCCCAGGGGATGGCTACACCTTC. This sequence encodes CASSFGPGDGYTF. The gene calls are TRBV5-1 and TRBJ1-2; maybe TRBD1 (6 bases). Between the trimmed V and J ends, which lost 2 bases and 6 bases, there was a span of 11 bases. Germline CDR1 SGHRS, CDR2 YFSETQ. CDR3 length: 13 amino acids.

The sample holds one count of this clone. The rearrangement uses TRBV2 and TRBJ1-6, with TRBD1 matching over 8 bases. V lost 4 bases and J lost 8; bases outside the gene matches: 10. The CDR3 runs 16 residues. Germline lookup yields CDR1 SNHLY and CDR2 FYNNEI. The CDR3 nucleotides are TGTGCCAGCAGTGTGATCTCAACAGGGGGGGATTCACCCCTCCACTTT. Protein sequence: CASSVISTGGDSPLHF.

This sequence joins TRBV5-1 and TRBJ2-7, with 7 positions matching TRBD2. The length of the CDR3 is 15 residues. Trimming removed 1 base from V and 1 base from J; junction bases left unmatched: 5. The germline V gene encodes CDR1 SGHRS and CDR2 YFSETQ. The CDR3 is CASSLISGESYEQYF. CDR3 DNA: TGCGCCAGCAGCTTGATCAGCGGGGAGTCCTACGAGCAGTACTTC.

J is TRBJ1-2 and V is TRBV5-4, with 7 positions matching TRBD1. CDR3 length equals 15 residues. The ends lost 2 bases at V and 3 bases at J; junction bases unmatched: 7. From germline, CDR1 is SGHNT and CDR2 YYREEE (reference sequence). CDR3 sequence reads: CASSFQGGDDYGYTF. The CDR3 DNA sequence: TGTGCCAGCAGCTTTCAAGGGGGCGATGACTATGGCTACACCTTC.